Following are 19 T cell receptor beta chains from one sample sequenced in a study of T cell changes during pregnancy in multiple sclerosis. Assay used: immunoSEQ multiplex PCR; TCRdb lists only in-frame clones, some missing. The profile shows tens of thousands of clones, 93% of them singletons. This specimen was CD8+ T cells from peripheral blood mononuclear cells, taken in the second trimester of pregnancy. Receptor source: a female donor with multiple sclerosis, enrolled in a pregnancy study.

The chain carries TRBV4-1 and TRBJ2-7, with TRBD1 matching 7 bases. The CDR3 extends over 16 amino acids. The V segment lost 4 bases and the J segment 2 bases; nucleotides outside the gene matches: 11. CDR1 is MGHRA and CDR2 is YSYEKL in the germline V gene. For the CDR3, the DNA is TGCGCCAGCAGCCTAGCACCCGGGACAGACACCTACGAGCAGTACTTC. As protein: CASSLAPGTDTYEQYF.

The chain uses TRBV19 and TRBJ1-4; D not resolved. Trimming removed 0 bases from V and 0 bases from J, with 5 bases in between. The CDR3 length is 15 residues. Per germline, CDR1 LNHDA and CDR2 SQIVND (reference sequence). For the CDR3, the DNA is TGTGCCAGTAGTATAGAGGCAGCAACTAATGAAAAACTGTTTTTT. It codes for CASSIEAATNEKLFF.

J is TRBJ1-6 and V is TRBV28; D call uncertain. CDR1 and CDR2 (germline): MDHEN, SYDVKM. Trimming removed 5 bases at V and 0 bases at J, with 17 bases between. CDR3 size: 18 residues. CDR3 nucleotides: TGTGCCAGCAGTGCGCGCCTCGGGAAGAGCTCCTATAATTCACCCCTCCACTTT. Protein sequence: CASSARLGKSSYNSPLHF. The variable domain in full, completed from reference TRBV28 and TRBJ1-6, reads DVKVTQSSRYLVKRTGEKVFLECVQDMDHENMFWYRQDPGLGLRLIYFSYDVKMKEKGDIPEGYSVSREKKERFSLILESASTNQTSMYLCASSARLGKSSYNSPLHFGNGTRLTVT.

The genes are TRBV10-1 and TRBJ1-1; TRBD1 aligns across 8 bases. The length of the CDR3 is 14 residues. Germline V CDR1 and CDR2: WNHNN, SYGVQD (reference sequence). Trimming removed 6 bases from V and 5 bases from J; junction bases left unmatched: 8. This chain's CDR3 is CASSYRQGRTEAFF. The CDR3 DNA is TGCGCCAGCAGCTATAGACAGGGGAGAACTGAAGCTTTCTTT.

This clone was counted once. The chain has TRBV29-1 and TRBJ1-3; no definite D call. The ends were cut back, 1 base at V and 3 bases at J, with 7 bases in the middle. Germline V CDR1 and CDR2: SQVTM, ANQGSEA. This CDR3 spans 13 amino acids. In DNA, the CDR3 is TGCAGCGTTGAAGCGGGTTATGGAAACACCATATATTTT. The encoded protein is CSVEAGYGNTIYF.

The chain is built from TRBV6-1 and TRBJ1-2, with no clear D. The germline CDR1 and CDR2 sequences are MNHNS and SASEGT. Trimming shortened V by 4 bases and J by 5 bases, and 17 bases separated the two germline ends. CDR3 length equals 15 residues. The CDR3 here is CASSVSWAFLYGYTF. The CDR3 coding sequence is TGTGCCAGCAGTGTATCTTGGGCGTTCCTTTATGGCTACACCTTC.

This rearrangement joins TRBV11-2 to TRBJ2-5; TRBD2 aligns across 14 bases. V shed 5 bases, J shed 4 bases, and the junction held 6 bases outside the gene matches. CDR1 is SGHAT and CDR2 is FQNNGV in the germline V gene. The CDR3 covers 16 residues. CDR3 protein: CASSAGLAGVSETQYF. For the CDR3, the DNA is TGTGCCAGCAGCGCGGGACTAGCGGGAGTGTCAGAGACCCAGTACTTC.

This chain links TRBV27 with TRBJ2-3, with 10 bases fitting TRBD2. The germline gives CDR1 MNHEY, CDR2 SMNVEV (reference sequence). This CDR3 is built from 17 residues. After removal of 6 bases from V and 1 base from J, the junction contained 10 bases not matched to a gene. The CDR3 region is CASSWARLAGRTDTQYF. The CDR3 coding sequence is TGTGCCAGCAGCTGGGCCCGACTAGCGGGCCGCACAGATACGCAGTATTTT.

This clone was recorded once. The J gene is TRBJ1-1, the V gene TRBV29-1; unclear D gene. The CDR3 spans 12 residues. Germline assignment: CDR1 SQVTM and CDR2 ANQGSEA. V dropped 7 bases and J dropped 1 base, with 10 bases sitting between them. The CDR3 here is CSAPGRNTEAFF. The CDR3 nucleotides read TGCAGCGCCCCGGGGAGGAACACTGAAGCTTTCTTT.

This chain uses TRBV7-9 with TRBJ2-5; the match to TRBD2 covers 12 bases. Germline loops: CDR1 SEHNR, CDR2 FQNEAQ (reference sequence). J gave up 3 bases and V 5 bases, and 7 bases lay outside the gene matches. The CDR3 extends over 16 amino acids. The CDR3 loop is CASSQASSGREETQYF. CDR3 nucleotides: TGTGCCAGCAGCCAGGCTTCTAGCGGGAGGGAAGAGACCCAGTACTTC.

This sequence joins TRBV6-1 and TRBJ2-2, with 8 bases fitting TRBD2. The V gene end was trimmed by 1 base and the J gene end by 6 bases; junction bases not matched to a gene: 4. The CDR3 extends over 15 amino acids. The germline gives CDR1 MNHNS, CDR2 SASEGT. CDR3 protein: CASSEGTSQSGELFF. In DNA form, the CDR3 reads TGTGCCAGCAGTGAAGGGACTAGCCAGTCCGGGGAGCTGTTTTTT.

This sequence joins TRBV28 and TRBJ1-2; D is undetermined. V was shortened by 3 bases and J by 5 bases, with 13 bases between the two germline ends. This CDR3 is 14 amino acids long. In germline, CDR1 is MDHEN, CDR2 SYDVKM. CDR3 amino acids: CASSFYRNLYGYTF. CDR3 nucleotide sequence: TGTGCCAGCAGTTTTTATCGTAACTTATATGGCTACACCTTC.

The CDR3 DNA reads as TGTGCCACCAGCAGGCGAAGGGACAATTCGAACGAGCAGTACTTC. Protein sequence: CATSRRRDNSNEQYF. The chain joins TRBV15 to TRBJ2-7, with a weak D call TRBD1 (6 bases). Germline assignment: CDR1 LNHNV and CDR2 YYDKDF (reference sequence). V was shortened by 3 bases and J by 5 bases, with 17 bases between the two germline ends. CDR3 length: 15 amino acids.

The V gene is TRBV27, the J gene TRBJ2-1; possibly TRBD2 for D (6 bases). V lost 3 bases, J lost 11 bases, and 11 bases lay in between. The CDR3 consists of 12 residues. Germline V CDR1 and CDR2: MNHEY, SMNVEV (reference sequence). The CDR3 nucleotides read TGTGCCAGCAGTTTCTCCGGGAGACAGCAGTTCTTC. Residues: CASSFSGRQQFF.

This clone was found once. The chain couples TRBV6-7 to TRBJ2-5, with D possibly matching TRBD2 (5 bases). TRBV6-7 is labeled an ORF, and its function is uncertain. This CDR3 has 10 residues. Trimming removed 7 bases from V and 7 bases from J, with 7 bases in between. The CDR3 region is CASIRGTQYF. CDR3 DNA: TGTGCCAGCATTCGGGGGACCCAGTACTTC.

V gene TRBV4-1 combines with J gene TRBJ1-5, with D tentatively TRBD1 (5 bases). Germline CDR1 MGHRA, CDR2 YSYEKL. V was clipped by 2 bases and J by 5 bases, with 10 bases between them. The CDR3 contains 14 residues. The CDR3 nucleotides read TGCGCCAGCAGCCAAATTGGGGGGGATCAGCCCCAGCATTTT. Protein: CASSQIGGDQPQHF.

This chain connects TRBV13 to TRBJ2-7; 9 nucleotides agree with TRBD2. V trimming: 5 bases; J trimming: 3 bases; junction bases outside the gene matches: 8. The CDR3 consists of 15 residues. Per the germline V gene, CDR1 is PRHDT and CDR2 is FYEKMQ (reference sequence). In DNA, the CDR3 is TGTGCCAGCAGCCGAGGGGGCGGGAGGGACTACGAGCAGTACTTC. Its translation: CASSRGGGRDYEQYF.

This rearrangement joins TRBV6-4 to TRBJ2-1; 9 bases agree with TRBD2. Germline V gene lookup returns CDR1 MRHNA and CDR2 SNTAGT. The V and J ends lost 4 bases and 6 bases, in that order; junction bases with no gene match: 10. The CDR3 is made up of 16 amino acids. The chain's CDR3 is CASSGVAGVFSNEQFF. CDR3 nucleotide sequence: TGTGCCAGCAGTGGGGTAGCGGGAGTTTTCTCCAATGAGCAGTTCTTC.

The chain has TRBV14 and TRBJ2-1; TRBD2 is a possible D gene (6 bases). Trimming took off 4 bases at V and 2 bases at J, with 18 bases between the two ends. Germline V CDR1 and CDR2: SGHDN, FVKESK. This CDR3 comprises 17 residues. The CDR3: CASSPILRERAYNEQFF. The CDR3 DNA is TGTGCCAGCAGCCCAATACTGAGGGAGCGGGCCTACAATGAGCAGTTCTTC.